The next 14 T cell receptor beta chains were all read from a single sample in a study of cytotoxic CD8 clonotypes in ibrutinib-treated CLL. Measured with immunoSEQ multiplex PCR; TCRdb has only the in-frame clones, and not every one. The sample contains fewer than 25,000 clones, 75% of which appear only once. The sequenced sample was PBMCs, obtained before ibrutinib treatment. These receptors were obtained from a human donor with chronic lymphocytic leukemia.

The V call is TRBV2, the J call TRBJ2-5; D possibly corresponds to TRBD2 (6 bases). Trimming shortened V by 7 bases and J by 4 bases, and 16 bases separated the two germline ends. This CDR3 is 14 amino acids long. Germline V gene data show CDR1 as SNHLY and CDR2 as FYNNEI. This CDR3 is CASTAGPRGETQYF. For the CDR3, the DNA is TGTGCCAGCACCGCGGGACCCCGGGGAGAGACCCAGTACTTC.

The chain carries TRBV27 and TRBJ2-1; no firm D call. In germline, CDR1 is MNHEY, CDR2 SMNVEV (reference sequence). This CDR3 region has 14 residues. Trimming stripped 2 bases from V and 7 bases from J, with 12 bases between. This CDR3 is CASSLRRIGNEQFF. The CDR3 coding sequence is TGTGCCAGCAGTTTAAGGCGTATTGGTAATGAGCAGTTCTTC.

The chain carries TRBV5-1 and TRBJ1-2; D unresolved. The germline V gene encodes CDR1 SGHRS and CDR2 YFSETQ. V lost 0 bases and J lost 1, with 4 bases in between. CDR3 size: 13 residues. The CDR3 nucleotides read TGCGCCAGCAGCTTGGGCGTTAACTATGGCTACACCTTC. Translation: CASSLGVNYGYTF.

In its sample, this clone is medium-sized. The chain employs TRBV11-2 and TRBJ1-6; D is uncertain. CDR3 length equals 13 residues. Germline-derived CDR1 and CDR2 are SGHAT and FQNNGV. Trimming pared 5 bases from V and 6 bases from J, leaving 8 bases between. CDR3 nucleotide sequence: TGTGCCAGCAGCCCCCGGTCTAATTCACCCCTCCACTTT. It encodes CASSPRSNSPLHF.

CDR3 residues: CASSLDRWQGYEQYF. CDR3 in DNA: TGTGCCAGCAGCTTAGATCGATGGCAGGGCTACGAGCAGTACTTC. The chain links TRBV11-2 to TRBJ2-7; D possibly corresponds to TRBD1 (5 bases). The V end was cut by 0 bases, the J end by 3 bases, with 12 bases between. Per the germline V gene, CDR1 is SGHAT and CDR2 is FQNNGV. This CDR3 comprises 15 residues.

This clone appeared a single time. The chain couples TRBV28 to TRBJ1-5; D may be TRBD1 (6 bases). The V gene lost 4 bases and the J gene lost 2 bases, with 21 bases spanning the gap. The CDR3 sequence is 18 residues long. Germline CDR1 reads MDHEN; CDR2 reads SYDVKM. In DNA, the CDR3 is TGTGCCAGCAGTTCTCCCGGACAGAGGGTTTTTCGCAATCAGCCCCAGCATTTT. Protein sequence: CASSSPGQRVFRNQPQHF.

The rearrangement links TRBV7-2 to TRBJ1-1; possible D gene TRBD1, 5 bases. With 1 base removed from V and 4 bases from J, the gap between germline ends came to 10 bases. This CDR3 region has 14 residues. Germline lookup yields CDR1 SGHTA and CDR2 FQGNSA. The chain's CDR3 is CASSLGQGSTEAFF. CDR3 DNA: TGTGCCAGCAGCTTAGGCCAGGGAAGCACTGAAGCTTTCTTT.

The chain links TRBV19 to TRBJ2-1; 11 bases line up with TRBD2. CDR1 LNHDA and CDR2 SQIVND come from the germline V gene (reference sequence). Trimming at V came to 4 bases and at J to 7 bases, leaving 12 bases not matched to a gene. This CDR3 contains 17 residues. CDR3 loop: CASSNPGTSGWANEQFF. For the CDR3, the DNA is TGTGCCAGTAGTAACCCTGGGACTAGCGGTTGGGCTAATGAGCAGTTCTTC.

The rearrangement uses TRBV18 and TRBJ2-1; D tentatively reads TRBD1 or TRBD2 (5 bases each). This CDR3 is 17 amino acids long. The germline V gene has CDR1 KGHSH and CDR2 LQKENI. V was clipped by 3 bases and J by 0 bases, with 15 bases between them. The CDR3 loop reads CASSPLGRLSSYNEQFF. DNA of the CDR3: TGTGCCAGCTCACCTTTGGGACGGTTGAGCTCCTACAATGAGCAGTTCTTC.

This clone showed up just once. This chain connects TRBV28 to TRBJ1-1; possibly TRBD1 for D (5 bases). The CDR3 has 15 residues. The V gene's germline CDR1 is MDHEN and CDR2 SYDVKM. The V gene lost 5 bases and the J gene lost 1 base, with 14 bases spanning the gap. The CDR3 DNA reads TGTGCCAGCAGTCCCTTAAGGGGCTGGAACACTGAAGCTTTCTTT. It yields the protein CASSPLRGWNTEAFF.

This sequence joins TRBV27 and TRBJ2-7; possibly TRBD1 for D (6 bases). Between the trimmed V and J ends, which lost 2 bases and 2 bases, there was a span of 10 bases. Germline CDR1 MNHEY, CDR2 SMNVEV (reference sequence). The CDR3 is made up of 14 amino acids. CDR3 nucleotides: TGTGCCAGCAGTTTACAGGGGCTACCCTACGAGCAGTACTTC. Encoded protein: CASSLQGLPYEQYF.

In DNA form, the CDR3 reads TGTGCCAGCAGTGTTGCCCGAGGGGCCGGGGAGCTGTTTTTT. Its protein product is CASSVARGAGELFF. V and J are TRBV2 and TRBJ2-2; D is perhaps TRBD1 or TRBD2 (5 bases each). The CDR3 extends over 14 amino acids. CDR1 SNHLY and CDR2 FYNNEI come from the germline V gene. Trimming took 4 bases from V and 6 from J, leaving 12 bases between them.

J is TRBJ1-4 and V is TRBV28; D is possibly TRBD1 (6 bases). The CDR3 is 16 residues long. From germline, CDR1 is MDHEN and CDR2 SYDVKM. V lost 6 bases to trimming and J lost 4 bases, with 18 bases between them. The CDR3 region is CASRSASGEGNEKLFF. The CDR3 DNA reads TGTGCCAGCAGATCCGCCTCAGGGGAGGGTAATGAAAAACTGTTTTTT.

This chain joins TRBV11-3 and TRBJ2-7; 7 bases match TRBD2. With 2 bases clipped from V and 2 bases from J, the junction kept 0 bases outside the gene matches. CDR1 SGHNT and CDR2 YENEEA come from the germline V gene. The CDR3 sequence is 13 residues long. CDR3 DNA: TGTGCCAGCAGCTTAAGCGGGGCCTACGAGCAGTACTTC. Its protein is CASSLSGAYEQYF.